These 22 T cell receptor beta chains came from one sample sequenced in a study of blood T cell repertoires in COVID-19. The method was immunoSEQ multiplex PCR; TCRdb's version includes in-frame clones alone and lacks a portion of them. The sample yields 200,000 to 250,000 clones, about 90% seen once. Sequencing was done on a sample of PBMCs or T cells enriched from blood (not recorded which). These TCRs come from a man aged 50 to 60 who had been exposed to COVID-19.

The genes are TRBV5-4 and TRBJ2-1, with 7 positions matching TRBD2. The length of the CDR3 is 17 residues. In germline, CDR1 is SGHNT, CDR2 YYREEE (reference sequence). Unmatched junction bases numbered 11, after V lost 5 bases and J lost 0 bases. CDR3 region: CASRKEAGLSSYNEQFF. As DNA, the CDR3 is TGTGCCAGCAGAAAAGAAGCGGGGTTAAGCTCCTACAATGAGCAGTTCTTC.

This clone was detected once. The V and J genes are TRBV28 and TRBJ2-7, with D maybe TRBD2 (6 bases). This CDR3 contains 14 residues. The germline V gene has CDR1 MDHEN and CDR2 SYDVKM. Trimming removed 3 bases at V and 2 bases at J, with 11 bases between. CDR3 protein: CASSLSSGPYEQYV. CDR3 sequence (DNA): TGTGCCAGCAGTTTGAGTAGCGGACCCTACGAGCAGTACGTC.

The rearrangement uses TRBV5-1 and TRBJ1-4; tentative D call: TRBD1 (5 bases). Trimming removed 0 bases from V and 6 bases from J, with 9 bases in between. In germline, CDR1 is SGHRS, CDR2 YFSETQ. This CDR3 is 14 amino acids long. In DNA, the CDR3 is TGCGCCAGCAGCTTGGTAGGGGTGGATGAAAAACTGTTTTTT. This encodes CASSLVGVDEKLFF.

The chain employs TRBV13 and TRBJ1-1; TRBD1 matches 10 bases. CDR3 length: 18 amino acids. CDR1 is PRHDT, CDR2 FYEKMQ, per germline (reference sequence). With 6 bases clipped from V and 1 base from J, the junction kept 14 bases outside the gene matches. For the CDR3, the DNA is TGTGCCAGCAGTAAAGCGACCGGGACAGGGGTAGGGAACACTGAAGCTTTCTTT. As protein: CASSKATGTGVGNTEAFF.

This chain links TRBV19 with TRBJ1-1, with D uncertain. Germline V gene data show CDR1 as LNHDA and CDR2 as SQIVND (reference sequence). The CDR3 spans 14 residues. V was shortened by 7 bases and J by 6 bases, with 18 bases between the two germline ends. CDR3 protein: CASTLGPTTAEAFF. The CDR3 DNA reads as TGTGCCAGTACCCTCGGCCCCACCACAGCTGAAGCTTTCTTT.

The chain combines TRBV7-9 with TRBJ2-7; weak D call: TRBD1 (6 bases). V was pared by 7 bases and J by 3 bases, with 22 bases between. The CDR3 is 16 amino acids. In germline, CDR1 is SEHNR, CDR2 FQNEAQ (reference sequence). The CDR3 is CASTHKQDRPIYEQYV. The CDR3 nucleotides read TGTGCCAGCACCCATAAGCAGGACAGACCGATCTACGAGCAGTACGTC.

The rearrangement joins TRBV5-8 to TRBJ2-7; 7 bases fit TRBD1. J was trimmed by 7 bases and V by 3 bases; bases with no gene match: 4. This CDR3 region has 12 residues. CDR1 and CDR2 from the germline V gene are SGHTS and YDEGEE. The CDR3 region has the DNA TGTGCCAGCAGCTCGACAGGGTATGAGCAGTACTTC. The encoded protein is CASSSTGYEQYF. The variable domain in full, with the rest retrieved from reference TRBV5-8 and TRBJ2-7, is EAGVTQSPTHLIKTRGQQATLRCSPISGHTSVYWYQQALGLGLQFLLWYDEGEERNRGNFPPRFSGRQFPNYSSELNVNALELEDSALYLCASSSTGYEQYFGPGTRLTVT.

DNA of the CDR3: TGTGCCAGCAGCTTGGGTAGAACCTACGAGCAGTACGTC. As protein: CASSLGRTYEQYV. The rearrangement uses TRBV5-6 and TRBJ2-7; D is undetermined. The CDR3 contains 13 residues. Germline V gives CDR1 SGHDT, CDR2 YYEEEE. Trimming removed 0 bases at V and 2 bases at J, with 6 bases between.

The rearrangement links TRBV6-1 to TRBJ2-1; D might be TRBD1 (7 bases). The CDR3 runs to 14 residues. Germline V CDR1 and CDR2: MNHNS, SASEGT. Trimming cost V 7 bases and J 7 bases, with 17 bases left between them. CDR3 sequence: CASTDLAGGNEQFF. The CDR3 region has the DNA TGTGCCAGCACAGACTTAGCAGGGGGGAATGAGCAGTTCTTC.

This clone is a singleton in its sample. The chain recombines TRBV28 with TRBJ1-1; 8 bases are shared with TRBD1. V shed 6 bases and J 5 bases; nucleotides not matched to a gene: 11. The CDR3 sequence is 15 residues long. Germline CDR1 and CDR2: MDHEN and SYDVKM. The CDR3 DNA sequence: TGTGCCAGCAGCGTTCGAACAGGGGGTGGGACTGAAGCTTTCTTT. This codes for CASSVRTGGGTEAFF. The complete variable domain, with remaining parts taken from reference TRBV28 and TRBJ1-1, reads DVKVTQSSRYLVKRTGEKVFLECVQDMDHENMFWYRQDPGLGLRLIYFSYDVKMKEKGDIPEGYSVSREKKERFSLILESASTNQTSMYLCASSVRTGGGTEAFFGQGTRLTVV.

The genes are TRBV7-9 and TRBJ2-1; maybe TRBD1 (6 bases). The germline V gene has CDR1 SEHNR and CDR2 FQNEAQ (reference sequence). The CDR3 covers 18 residues. The germline V and J ends were trimmed by 4 bases and 3 bases, with 22 bases remaining between them. CDR3 loop: CASSSRINRDTNYNEQFF. CDR3 bases: TGTGCCAGCAGCTCAAGGATTAACCGGGACACAAACTACAATGAGCAGTTCTTC.

The J gene is TRBJ1-4, the V gene TRBV5-1, with D possibly being TRBD1 (5 bases). Per the germline V gene, CDR1 is SGHRS and CDR2 is YFSETQ. V was clipped by 0 bases and J by 5 bases, with 11 bases between them. This CDR3 has 15 amino acids. CDR3 in DNA: TGCGCCAGCAGCTTGGAGTCGGGGGTCAATGAAAAACTGTTTTTT. Its protein product is CASSLESGVNEKLFF.

V usage is TRBV27 and J usage is TRBJ1-4, with 8 bases aligning to TRBD1. The trim removed 5 bases at V and 5 bases at J, leaving 7 bases unmatched. Germline CDR1 is MNHEY and CDR2 is SMNVEV (reference sequence). CDR3 size: 15 residues. The CDR3 loop reads CASSHPGGGNEKLFF. CDR3 bases: TGTGCCAGCAGTCATCCAGGGGGCGGAAATGAAAAACTGTTTTTT. Complete variable domain (other parts from reference TRBV27 and TRBJ1-4): EAQVTQNPRYLITVTGKKLTVTCSQNMNHEYMSWYRQDPGLGLRQIYYSMNVEVTDKGDVPEGYKVSRKEKRNFPLILESPSPNQTSLYFCASSHPGGGNEKLFFGSGTQLSVL.

The J gene is TRBJ1-2, the V gene TRBV11-2; D ambiguous. The CDR3 contains 13 residues. Between the trimmed V and J ends, which lost 4 bases and 8 bases, there was a span of 14 bases. The V gene's germline CDR1 is SGHAT and CDR2 FQNNGV. In DNA form, the CDR3 reads TGTGCCAGCAGCTCCAAGCGGAGCGGGGGCTACACCTTC. Its protein is CASSSKRSGGYTF.

The CDR3 loop is CASTTRRTGELFF. The CDR3 DNA follows: TGTGCCAGCACTACCAGGCGAACCGGGGAGCTGTTTTTT. The chain employs TRBV2 and TRBJ2-2; D ambiguous. Trimming removed 7 bases at V and 5 bases at J, with 11 bases between. The CDR3 has 13 residues. Germline V gene sequence: CDR1 SNHLY, CDR2 FYNNEI.

This clone was picked up one time. The chain carries TRBV12-5 and TRBJ2-1; D may be TRBD1 (5 bases). From germline, CDR1 is LGHNT and CDR2 FRNRAP. The CDR3 loop spans 14 amino acids. The V end was cut by 9 bases, the J end by 1 base, with 13 bases between. CDR3 protein: CASSDSASYNEQFF. The CDR3 DNA reads as TGTGCTAGCTCCGACAGTGCTTCCTACAATGAGCAGTTCTTC.

V usage is TRBV6-1 and J usage is TRBJ1-5; D gene uncertain. The CDR3 extends over 13 amino acids. V was cut by 0 bases and J by 7 bases, with 7 bases left in between. Germline V gene data show CDR1 as MNHNS and CDR2 as SASEGT. In DNA, the CDR3 is TGTGCCAGCAGTGAAGCGGAGGCCCAGCCCCAGCATTTT. Its protein product is CASSEAEAQPQHF.

The V gene is TRBV7-6, the J gene TRBJ2-7; D perhaps matches TRBD1 (6 bases). The CDR3 sequence is 15 residues long. Germline CDR1 and CDR2: SGHVS and FNYEAQ. V dropped 5 bases and J dropped 1 base, with 15 bases sitting between them. CDR3 sequence reads: CASSVRGCLSYEQYV. As DNA, the CDR3 is TGTGCCAGCAGCGTCAGGGGCTGTCTATCCTACGAGCAGTACGTC.

This clone was detected once. The chain recombines TRBV5-1 with TRBJ1-1; 8 bases agree with TRBD1. The CDR3 is made up of 15 amino acids. V trimming: 4 bases; J trimming: 3 bases; junction bases outside the gene matches: 8. CDR1 is SGHRS and CDR2 is YFSETQ in the germline V gene. The CDR3 sequence is CASSTGGTEDTEAFF. CDR3 DNA sequence: TGCGCCAGCAGCACAGGGGGGACGGAGGACACTGAAGCTTTCTTT.

The rearrangement links TRBV10-3 to TRBJ1-5; tentative D call: TRBD1 (5 bases). CDR3 size: 16 residues. The germline V gene encodes CDR1 ENHRY and CDR2 SYGVKD. Trimming removed 0 bases from V and 3 bases from J, with 12 bases in between. CDR3 residues: CAISESTEKTNQPQHF. The CDR3 region has the DNA TGTGCCATCAGTGAGTCGACAGAGAAAACCAATCAGCCCCAGCATTTT.

The chain carries TRBV28 and TRBJ1-3, with unresolved D. The CDR3 has 15 residues. Germline V gene data show CDR1 as MDHEN and CDR2 as SYDVKM. V was pared by 5 bases and J by 4 bases, with 15 bases between. The CDR3 loop reads CASSDYSLVGNTIYF. CDR3 DNA sequence: TGTGCCAGCAGTGATTACAGCTTAGTCGGAAACACCATATATTTT.

This chain connects TRBV21-1 to TRBJ1-3. TRBV21-1 is a pseudogene locus. The CDR3 has 14 residues. The CDR3 spells CASSPEGIRNTIYF. The CDR3 DNA sequence: TGTGCCAGCAGCCCCGAGGGTATAAGAAACACCATATATTTT.